This entry is about one TCR beta chain. The antigen is unknown. This sample stems from a study of beta chain features in type 1 diabetes. Study-level points and caveats: Shortening that was moderate but significant affected the TCRB CDR3s of Type 1 diabetes patients in all four CD4+ subsets.

CD4+ naive, central memory, regulatory and stem cell-like memory cells were sorted via CD45RO/CCR7/CD25/CD127/CD95/CD27. The whole isolated RNA underwent reverse transcription, so sequencing captured expressed TCRB transcripts. The method was immunoSEQ multiplex PCR; TCRdb's version includes in-frame clones alone and lacks a portion of them. The data show some 200,000 clones, with under 20% seen just once and more than 0.075% held by the top ten. The TCR sequence derives from a man younger than 45 with type 1 diabetes. The material sequenced was naive CD4+ T cells from blood.

DNA for the CDR3: TGTGCCAGCAGCTTAGCCTGGGCTGGGAGTGAAGCTTTCTTT. This encodes CASSLAWAGSEAFF. The chain recombines TRBV7-2 with TRBJ1-1; D gene ambiguous. The CDR3 length is 14 residues. Germline V gene data show CDR1 as SGHTA and CDR2 as FQGNSA. Trimming stripped 0 bases from V and 7 bases from J, with 12 bases between. Full variable domain (rest looked up from reference TRBV7-2 and TRBJ1-1): GAGVSQSPSNKVTEKGKDVELRCDPISGHTALYWYRQSLGQGLEFLIYFQGNSAPDKSGLPSDRFSAERTGGSVSTLTIQRTQQEDSAVYLCASSLAWAGSEAFFGQGTRLTVV.